These T cell receptor beta chains were read from a single sample in a study of T cells after yellow fever vaccination. Via MiXCR, TCRdb re-called the 5' RACE reads, giving one row per CDR3 protein. The sample includes approximately 550,000 distinct CDR3 sequences, 15% to 20% of them seen just once. The sequences come from PBMCs, collected 15 days after the yellow fever booster vaccination. Source of these receptors: a man aged 25-45 years who received the YFV17D yellow fever vaccine. CDR3s include the opening cysteine and the closing phenylalanine or tryptophan. Each record gives: J gene, clone size, V gene, D gene, CDR3 DNA, CDR3 protein. A D gene is named only where the DNA matches it firmly. Clone size is stated in some rows and not others, as once, few, many or a class when expanded.

J: TRBJ1-5; size: -; V: TRBV6-5; D: TRBD1; DNA: TGTGCCAGCAGTTACCCGCCCGGGACAGGGGTTTCAGGGCAGCCCCAGCATTTT; CDR3: CASSYPPGTGVSGQPQHF
J: TRBJ1-4; size: -; V: TRBV20-1; D: TRBD1; DNA: TGCAGTGCTAGGGCCACTTCGGGACAGCCTAAACTTCGGAATGAAAAACTGTTTTTT; CDR3: CSARATSGQPKLRNEKLFF
J: TRBJ2-3; size: -; V: TRBV6-2/TRBV6-3; D: -; DNA: TGTGCCAGCCACAGAGGGCCTAGCACAGATACGCAGTATTTT; CDR3: CASHRGPSTDTQYF
J: TRBJ2-1; size: few; V: TRBV12-3/TRBV12-4; D: -; DNA: TGTGCCAGCAGTTTTGGGGGCTTAGATGAGCAGTTCTTC; CDR3: CASSFGGLDEQFF
J: TRBJ2-5; size: many; V: TRBV9; D: TRBD2; DNA: TGTGCCAGCAGCGTGCGGGGGGACTGGAGCGGCGGGACCCAGTACTTC; CDR3: CASSVRGDWSGGTQYF
J: TRBJ2-7; size: few; V: TRBV29-1; D: -; DNA: TGCAGCGTTGGTAGTAGACCCGGCGAGCAGTACTTC; CDR3: CSVGSRPGEQYF
J: TRBJ1-6; size: few; V: TRBV5-1; D: -; DNA: TGCGCCAGCAGCTTGGACAGGACCTATAATTCACCCCTCCACTTT; CDR3: CASSLDRTYNSPLHF
J: TRBJ2-7; size: -; V: TRBV29-1; D: -; DNA: TGCAGCGTCGCAGCCGCCTACGAGCAGTACTTC; CDR3: CSVAAAYEQYF
J: TRBJ2-1; size: -; V: TRBV20-1; D: -; DNA: TGCAGCGCAAACCACCGGGGGAACTCCTACAATGCCTTC; CDR3: CSANHRGNSYNAF
J: TRBJ1-5; size: -; V: TRBV28; D: -; DNA: TGTGCCAGCTGGGGCAAATTGGCCCAGCATTTT; CDR3: CASWGKLAQHF
J: TRBJ1-4; size: once; V: TRBV5-1; D: -; DNA: TGCGCCAGCAAAGTCGGGGGAGGAGCGGCTAATGAAAAACTGTTTTTT; CDR3: CASKVGGGAANEKLFF
J: TRBJ2-1; size: few; V: TRBV29-1; D: -; DNA: TGCAGGGAAAGCGGTCATTCCTACAATGAGCAGTTCTTC; CDR3: CRESGHSYNEQFF
J: TRBJ2-6; size: -; V: TRBV5-1; D: -; DNA: TGCGCCAGCAGCCTCCGACTGAACTCTGGGGCCAACGTCCTGACTTTC; CDR3: CASSLRLNSGANVLTF
J: TRBJ2-3; size: few; V: TRBV29-1; D: TRBD1; DNA: TGCAGCGTTGAAGAGGAGACAGGGCCTTTAGATACGCAGTATTTT; CDR3: CSVEEETGPLDTQYF
J: TRBJ2-7; size: few; V: TRBV6-5; D: -; DNA: TGTGCCAGCAGTTACTCCTCCGACTACGAGCAGTACTTC; CDR3: CASSYSSDYEQYF
J: TRBJ2-7; size: -; V: TRBV7-8; D: TRBD2; DNA: TGTGCCAGTGGACTAGGGAGTGTGAGCTCCTACGAGCAGTACTTC; CDR3: CASGLGSVSSYEQYF
J: TRBJ2-7; size: -; V: TRBV13; D: TRBD1; DNA: TGTGCCAGCAGCTCCCTAGGGGGCCCCTACGAGCAGTACTTC; CDR3: CASSSLGGPYEQYF
J: TRBJ2-3; size: few; V: TRBV19; D: TRBD2; DNA: TGTGCCAGTAGTATGAGGGGACTAGGCGGAGATACGCAGTATTTT; CDR3: CASSMRGLGGDTQYF
J: TRBJ2-3; size: few; V: TRBV20-1; D: TRBD2; DNA: TGCAGTGCTACCTCAGCGGGAGCCACAGATACGCAGTATTTT; CDR3: CSATSAGATDTQYF
J: TRBJ2-1; size: -; V: TRBV14; D: -; DNA: TGTGCCAGCAGCCCCGGGTTCCCGAGCTCCTACAATGAGCAGTTCTTC; CDR3: CASSPGFPSSYNEQFF
J: TRBJ2-7; size: few; V: TRBV12-3/TRBV12-4; D: -; DNA: TGTGCCAGCGGATGGGAATCGAGGCAGTACTTC; CDR3: CASGWESRQYF
J: TRBJ2-2; size: -; V: TRBV7-9; D: -; DNA: TGTGCCAGCAGCTTAGGGGTAGTTAACACCGGGGAGCTGTTTTTT; CDR3: CASSLGVVNTGELFF
J: TRBJ2-1; size: once; V: TRBV12-3/TRBV12-4; D: -; DNA: TGTGCCAGCAGTATTGCCGCTGTGGCAGCTCGGAATGAGCAGTTCTTC; CDR3: CASSIAAVAARNEQFF
J: TRBJ2-1; size: few; V: TRBV5-1; D: TRBD2; DNA: TGCGCCAGCAGCCGTCTAGCGGGAGCGGGTGAGCAGTTCTTC; CDR3: CASSRLAGAGEQFF
J: TRBJ2-1; size: few; V: TRBV6-1; D: -; DNA: TGTGCCAGCAGTCGGGACCTTGCAAATGAGCAGTTCTTC; CDR3: CASSRDLANEQFF
J: TRBJ2-2; size: -; V: TRBV5-1; D: TRBD1; DNA: TGCGCCAGCAGCTCGGGGACAGGGGGAAACACCGGGGAGCTGTTTTTT; CDR3: CASSSGTGGNTGELFF
J: TRBJ2-7; size: -; V: TRBV20-1; D: TRBD2; DNA: TGCAGTGCAAAAGGGGACTACCTGAACACCTACGAGCAGTACTTC; CDR3: CSAKGDYLNTYEQYF
J: TRBJ2-1; size: -; V: TRBV5-1; D: -; DNA: TGCGCCAGCAGCTTAACCGGGGACTCCTACAATGAGCAGTTCTTC; CDR3: CASSLTGDSYNEQFF
J: TRBJ1-2; size: few; V: TRBV12-3/TRBV12-4; D: TRBD1; DNA: TGTGCCAGCAGTGACGGGACAGACTATGGCTACACCTTC; CDR3: CASSDGTDYGYTF
J: TRBJ2-7; size: -; V: TRBV6-5; D: TRBD1; DNA: TGTGCCAGCAGTTCTAGGGGGCGGGACAGGGGGAAAAACTACGAGCAGTACTTC; CDR3: CASSSRGRDRGKNYEQYF
J: TRBJ1-5; size: -; V: TRBV5-1; D: -; DNA: TGCGCCAGCAGCCCTGGAGACAGACCTAGCAATCAGCCCCAGCATTTT; CDR3: CASSPGDRPSNQPQHF
J: TRBJ2-3; size: few; V: TRBV7-9; D: -; DNA: TGTGCCAGCAGCTTAGAGTACAGGCCAGATACGCAGTATTTT; CDR3: CASSLEYRPDTQYF
J: TRBJ1-2; size: -; V: TRBV9; D: -; DNA: TGTGCCAGCAGCGCCGGGGACCGGGACTTCTTATTTAACTATGGCTACACCTTC; CDR3: CASSAGDRDFLFNYGYTF
J: TRBJ1-1; size: few; V: TRBV30; D: TRBD1; DNA: TGTGCCTGGGCCTGGGACAGGGGTTTTGAAGCTTTCTTT; CDR3: CAWAWDRGFEAFF
J: TRBJ2-5; size: -; V: TRBV7-9; D: TRBD1; DNA: TGTGCCGGCCAATCCGGGACAGGGGGCGAAGGGACCCAGTACTTC; CDR3: CAGQSGTGGEGTQYF
J: TRBJ2-7; size: few; V: TRBV4-3; D: TRBD2; DNA: TGCGCCAGCAGCCAAAGAGAAGGCGGGGGCTACGAGCAGTACTTC; CDR3: CASSQREGGGYEQYF
J: TRBJ2-7; size: -; V: TRBV7-2; D: -; DNA: TGTGCCAGCAGCTTAGCGGGATCACGTTACGAGCAGTACTTC; CDR3: CASSLAGSRYEQYF
J: TRBJ1-1; size: -; V: TRBV3-1; D: -; DNA: TGTGCCAGCAGTCTCACCAGGGGCCTCACTGAAGCTTTCTTT; CDR3: CASSLTRGLTEAFF
J: TRBJ2-2; size: -; V: TRBV30; D: TRBD2; DNA: TGTGCCTGGAGTTTTACTAGCGGGGACCCGAACACCGGGGAGCTGTTTTTT; CDR3: CAWSFTSGDPNTGELFF
J: TRBJ2-3; size: few; V: TRBV15; D: -; DNA: TGTGCCACCAGCCCACGGGCGAGGATCAACGACCATACGCAGTATTTT; CDR3: CATSPRARINDHTQYF
J: TRBJ2-2; size: few; V: TRBV10-2; D: -; DNA: TGCGCCAGCAGGATAGGGGCGGCCGGGGAGCTGTTTTTT; CDR3: CASRIGAAGELFF
J: TRBJ2-7; size: -; V: TRBV12-3/TRBV12-4; D: TRBD2; DNA: TGTGCCAGCAGTTTAGGGCCGGGACTAGCGGCCTACGAGCAGTACTTC; CDR3: CASSLGPGLAAYEQYF
J: TRBJ2-2; size: -; V: TRBV7-2; D: TRBD1; DNA: TGTGCCAGCAGCTTAGAGCCGACAGGGCTCAACACCGGGGAGCTGTTTTTT; CDR3: CASSLEPTGLNTGELFF
J: TRBJ2-1; size: -; V: TRBV29-1; D: -; DNA: TGCAGCGTTGGGCCAGGTCTAAGGGAGCAGTTCTTC; CDR3: CSVGPGLREQFF
J: TRBJ1-2; size: -; V: TRBV4-2; D: TRBD1; DNA: TGTGCCAGTTCCCGGACAGGCGAATATGGCTACACCTTC; CDR3: CASSRTGEYGYTF
J: TRBJ2-7; size: -; V: TRBV6-5; D: TRBD1; DNA: TGTGCCAGCAGTTCGGTACAGGGGTACGAGCAGTACTTC; CDR3: CASSSVQGYEQYF
J: TRBJ2-2; size: few; V: TRBV7-2; D: -; DNA: TGTGCCAGCAGCTTAGCGAGGGGGACTACGAACACCGGGGAGCTGTTTTTT; CDR3: CASSLARGTTNTGELFF
J: TRBJ2-2; size: -; V: TRBV7-9; D: -; DNA: TGTGCCAGCAGCTTAGTAGGGATCACCGGGGAGCTGTTTTTT; CDR3: CASSLVGITGELFF
J: TRBJ2-7; size: -; V: TRBV12-3/TRBV12-4; D: -; DNA: TGTGCCAGCAGGACGACAGACAGGTACGAGCAGTACTTC; CDR3: CASRTTDRYEQYF
J: TRBJ2-7; size: -; V: TRBV5-6; D: -; DNA: TGTGCCAGCAGCTTGGCCTTGGCAGGGAATGCCTACGAGCAGTACTTC; CDR3: CASSLALAGNAYEQYF
J: TRBJ2-7; size: few; V: TRBV24-1; D: -; DNA: TGTGCCACCAGTGAATCAGGGGACGAGCAGTACTTC; CDR3: CATSESGDEQYF
J: TRBJ2-5; size: -; V: TRBV7-9; D: TRBD2; DNA: TGTGCCAGCGAAAAGAGGGCGGGAGTAGAGACCCAGTACTTC; CDR3: CASEKRAGVETQYF
J: TRBJ2-5; size: -; V: TRBV7-9; D: TRBD2; DNA: TGTGCCAGCAGCTTCGTACTAGCGGGAACTCAAGAGACCCAGTACTTC; CDR3: CASSFVLAGTQETQYF